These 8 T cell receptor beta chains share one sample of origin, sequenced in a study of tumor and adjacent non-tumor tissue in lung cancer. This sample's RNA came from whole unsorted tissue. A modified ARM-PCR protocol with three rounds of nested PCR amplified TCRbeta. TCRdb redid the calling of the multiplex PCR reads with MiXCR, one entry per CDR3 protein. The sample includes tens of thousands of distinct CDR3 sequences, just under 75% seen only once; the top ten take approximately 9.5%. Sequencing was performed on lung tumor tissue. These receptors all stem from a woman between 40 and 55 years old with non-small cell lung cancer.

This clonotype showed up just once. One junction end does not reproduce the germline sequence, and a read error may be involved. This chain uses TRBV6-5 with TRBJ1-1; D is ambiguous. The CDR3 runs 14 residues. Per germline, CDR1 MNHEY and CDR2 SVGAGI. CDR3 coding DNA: TGTGCTAGCAGTCATCTTTCCCATCGGACTGAAGCTTTCTTT. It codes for CASSHLSHRTEAFF.

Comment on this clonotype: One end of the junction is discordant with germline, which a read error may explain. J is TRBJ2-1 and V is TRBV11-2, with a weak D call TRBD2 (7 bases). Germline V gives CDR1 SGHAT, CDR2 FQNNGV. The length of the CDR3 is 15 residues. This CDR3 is CVSGMGGGRRNEQFF. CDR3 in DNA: TGTGTCAGCGGCATGGGGGGGGGCCGAAGAAATGAGCAGTTCTTC.

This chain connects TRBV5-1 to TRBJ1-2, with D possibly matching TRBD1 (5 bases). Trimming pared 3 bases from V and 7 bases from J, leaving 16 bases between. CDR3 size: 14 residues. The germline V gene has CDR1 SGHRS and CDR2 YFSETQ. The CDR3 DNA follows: TGCGCCAGCAGCTGGGACGCCGACCCCTCTGGCTACACCTTC. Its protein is CASSWDADPSGYTF.

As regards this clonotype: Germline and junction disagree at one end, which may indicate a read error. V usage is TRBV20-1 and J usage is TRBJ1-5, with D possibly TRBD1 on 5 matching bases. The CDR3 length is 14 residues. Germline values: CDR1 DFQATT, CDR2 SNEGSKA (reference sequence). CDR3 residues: CSARDREGAQPQRF. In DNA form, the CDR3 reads TGCAGTGCTAGAGATCGGGAAGGGGCACAGCCCCAGCGTTTT.

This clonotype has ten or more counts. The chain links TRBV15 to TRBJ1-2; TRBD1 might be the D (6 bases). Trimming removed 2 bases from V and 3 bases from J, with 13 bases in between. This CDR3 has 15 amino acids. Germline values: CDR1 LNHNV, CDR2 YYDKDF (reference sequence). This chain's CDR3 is CATSRPQGGDYGYTF. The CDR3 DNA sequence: TGTGCCACCAGCAGACCTCAAGGGGGTGACTATGGCTACACCTTC.

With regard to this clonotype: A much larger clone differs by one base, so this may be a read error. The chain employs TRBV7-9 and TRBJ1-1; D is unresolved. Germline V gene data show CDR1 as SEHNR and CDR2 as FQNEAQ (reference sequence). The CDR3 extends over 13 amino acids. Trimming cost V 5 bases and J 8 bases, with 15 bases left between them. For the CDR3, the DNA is TGTGCCAGCAGCCTCACAAACCTGGAAGAAGCTTTCTTT. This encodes CASSLTNLEEAFF.

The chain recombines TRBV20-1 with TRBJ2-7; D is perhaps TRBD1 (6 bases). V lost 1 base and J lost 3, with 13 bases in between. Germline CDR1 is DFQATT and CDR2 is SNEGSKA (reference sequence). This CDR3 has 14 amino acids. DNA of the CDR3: TGCAGTGCTAGAGGAGGGGTAGGGGGCTACGAGCAGTACTTC. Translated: CSARGGVGGYEQYF.

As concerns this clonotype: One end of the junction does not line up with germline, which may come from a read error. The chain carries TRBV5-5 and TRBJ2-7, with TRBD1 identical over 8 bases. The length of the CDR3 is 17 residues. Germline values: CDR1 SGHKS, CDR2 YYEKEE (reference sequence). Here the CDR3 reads CAISRTGPPVRSYEHYF. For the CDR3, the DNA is TGTGCCATCAGTCGGACAGGGCCCCCAGTTCGATCCTACGAGCATTACTTC.